Sequencing of this TCR beta chain was carried out in a study of shared clonotypes between healthy human individuals. Overall study results and limits: Tissues were not sampled, only blood, and their repertoires likely differ. Sharing across four donors was seen in 4% to 5.5% of naive CD4 clonotypes.

Some 30,000 T cell genomes, or about 200 ng DNA, went into the sorted-subset replicate PCRs. Method: immunoSEQ multiplex PCR; TCRdb's copy keeps in-frame clones and lacks some. The profile shows some 1.5 million clones, roughly 96% of them singletons. Points on this clone: The antigen remains unidentified.

This CDR3 region has 14 residues. Trimming removed 1 base at V and 0 bases at J, with 8 bases between. Sequenced sample: naive CD4+ T cells sorted from blood. Subset noted: CD45RA+ positively selected. This clonotype originated in a young man in good health. The chain couples TRBV5-3 to TRBJ2-7; no definite D call. TRBV5-3 is given ORF status, its function remaining uncertain. CDR3 in amino acids: CARSLNSNSYEQYF. The CDR3 DNA reads TGTGCCAGAAGCTTGAATTCCAACTCCTACGAGCAGTACTTC.